Shown below are 32 T cell receptor beta chains from a single sample sequenced in a study of technical replicates of blood from several donors. Profiling relied on immunoSEQ multiplex PCR, and the TCRdb table lists in-frame clones only, not all of them. The sample holds about 57,000 clones, 80% to 95% seen once. The sequenced sample was PBMCs. The receptors come from a human donor in good health. Some clones in this sample may be carry-over from other donors' samples.

V and J are TRBV7-9 and TRBJ2-7, with D perhaps TRBD1 (5 bases). The CDR3 runs 14 residues. Germline CDR1 is SEHNR and CDR2 is FQNEAQ (reference sequence). The V gene lost 4 bases and the J gene lost 6 bases, with 16 bases spanning the gap. DNA of the CDR3: TGTGCCAGCAGCTCAGTGACAGAGTCGAGCGAGCAGTACTTC. Translated, it gives CASSSVTESSEQYF.

The gene calls are TRBV15 and TRBJ1-5; no clear D. The CDR3 spans 16 residues. V was clipped by 0 bases and J by 0 bases, with 9 bases between them. CDR1 and CDR2 (germline): LNHNV, YYDKDF (reference sequence). The CDR3 loop is CATSRDTSNSNQPQHF. CDR3 nucleotide sequence: TGTGCCACCAGCAGAGATACAAGTAATAGCAATCAGCCCCAGCATTTT. The full variable domain, its missing parts supplied by reference TRBV15 and TRBJ1-5, is DAMVIQNPRYQVTQFGKPVTLSCSQTLNHNVMYWYQQKSSQAPKLLFHYYDKDFNNEADTPDNFQSRRPNTSFCFLDIRSPGLGDTAMYLCATSRDTSNSNQPQHFGDGTRLSIL.

The V gene is TRBV7-9, the J gene TRBJ1-3; D is unclear. From germline, CDR1 is SEHNR and CDR2 FQNEAQ (reference sequence). There are 12 residues in the CDR3. Between the trimmed V and J ends, which lost 4 bases and 8 bases, there was a span of 9 bases. The chain's CDR3 is CASSSNRDTIYF. As DNA, the CDR3 is TGTGCCAGCAGCTCTAACCGGGACACCATATATTTT.

In this sample, this clone turned up a few times. The rearrangement joins TRBV7-6 to TRBJ2-3; 12 bases map to TRBD2. Trimming took 2 bases from V and 2 from J; bases not matched to a gene: 5. The CDR3 has 17 amino acids. Per the germline V gene, CDR1 is SGHVS and CDR2 is FNYEAQ. The CDR3 DNA sequence: TGTGCCAGCAGCTTACGACTAGCGGGGGAGATCACAGATACGCAGTATTTT. Translation: CASSLRLAGEITDTQYF.

The J gene is TRBJ1-1, the V gene TRBV6-4; D unresolved. Between the trimmed V and J ends, which lost 2 bases and 8 bases, there was a span of 3 bases. The germline V gene has CDR1 MRHNA and CDR2 SNTAGT. This CDR3 is 10 amino acids long. CDR3 nucleotide sequence: TGTGCCAGCAGTGACCTAGAAGCTTTCTTT. Its translation is CASSDLEAFF.

V gene TRBV30 combines with J gene TRBJ1-3; D might be TRBD1 (6 bases). V shed 1 base and J shed 4 bases, with 14 bases lying between them. This CDR3 is built from 15 residues. Germline V gives CDR1 GTSNPN, CDR2 SVGIG (reference sequence). The CDR3 here is CAWSEAGAQGNTIYF. Written as DNA, the CDR3 is TGTGCCTGGAGTGAAGCGGGGGCGCAGGGAAACACCATATATTTT.

V is TRBV5-5 and J is TRBJ2-2, with TRBD1 as a possible D gene (6 bases). V lost 4 bases and J 7 bases, leaving 14 bases between the germline ends. The CDR3 is 14 residues long. CDR1 and CDR2 (germline): SGHKS, YYEKEE (reference sequence). CDR3 nucleotides: TGTGCCAGCAGCCTGACGCAGGGGTTCGGGGAGCTGTTTTTT. Encoded protein: CASSLTQGFGELFF.

This rearrangement joins TRBV10-3 to TRBJ2-7; no clear D. Germline V gene data show CDR1 as ENHRY and CDR2 as SYGVKD. The CDR3 loop spans 13 amino acids. V was shortened by 6 bases and J by 0 bases, with 9 bases between the two germline ends. CDR3 DNA: TGTGCCATCAGCCCCAAGAGCTCCTACGAGCAGTACTTC. This sequence encodes CAISPKSSYEQYF.

This clone was seen only a few times. This chain joins TRBV7-2 and TRBJ1-5; 7 bases align to TRBD1. The CDR3 is made up of 18 amino acids. Per germline, CDR1 SGHTA and CDR2 FQGNSA. V shed 5 bases and J 0 bases; nucleotides not matched to a gene: 13. This CDR3 is CASSASGTASYSNQPQHF. The CDR3 DNA follows: TGTGCCAGCAGCGCCTCCGGGACAGCGTCTTATAGCAATCAGCCCCAGCATTTT. Filled out from reference TRBV7-2 and TRBJ1-5, the complete variable domain reads GAGVSQSPSNKVTEKGKDVELRCDPISGHTALYWYRQSLGQGLEFLIYFQGNSAPDKSGLPSDRFSAERTGGSVSTLTIQRTQQEDSAVYLCASSASGTASYSNQPQHFGDGTRLSIL.

The gene calls are TRBV6-5 and TRBJ2-5; D gene unclear. CDR3 length equals 11 residues. Trimming stripped 5 bases from V and 7 bases from J, with 8 bases between. Germline V gene lookup returns CDR1 MNHEY and CDR2 SVGAGI. In DNA form, the CDR3 reads TGTGCCAGCAGTAGACTGGGGACCCAGTACTTC. It codes for CASSRLGTQYF.

This rearrangement joins TRBV30 to TRBJ1-1, with 8 positions matching TRBD1. Per germline, CDR1 GTSNPN and CDR2 SVGIG (reference sequence). Trimming removed 8 bases from V and 0 bases from J; junction bases left unmatched: 2. This CDR3 has 12 amino acids. The CDR3 bases are TGTGCCGGACAGGGTCTGAACACTGAAGCTTTCTTT. Its translation is CAGQGLNTEAFF.

The CDR3 region has the DNA TGTGCCATCAGAGACCACAGGGGGGAGGAGACCCAGTACTTC. Amino acids: CAIRDHRGEETQYF. The genes are TRBV10-3 and TRBJ2-5; 8 nucleotides align to TRBD1. V gave up 6 bases and J gave up 5 bases; unmatched junction bases: 8. The CDR3 consists of 14 residues. Per germline, CDR1 ENHRY and CDR2 SYGVKD.

The chain links TRBV7-9 to TRBJ1-1, with TRBD1 identical over 10 bases. The CDR3 spans 16 residues. J gave up 10 bases and V 5 bases, and 16 bases lay outside the gene matches. Germline V gene lookup returns CDR1 SEHNR and CDR2 FQNEAQ (reference sequence). The CDR3 here is CASSMDRGALRVPAFF. The CDR3 DNA reads TGTGCCAGCAGCATGGACAGGGGGGCGTTAAGGGTCCCAGCTTTCTTT.

Notes on this clone: Distinct nucleotide sequences in the sample also encode this CDR3. V usage is TRBV2 and J usage is TRBJ2-7, with 8 positions matching TRBD1. Germline lookup yields CDR1 SNHLY and CDR2 FYNNEI. The CDR3 runs 14 residues. After removal of 5 bases from V and 0 bases from J, the junction contained 3 bases not matched to a gene. Here the CDR3 reads CASSPGTGSYEQYF. The CDR3 nucleotides read TGTGCCAGCAGTCCCGGGACAGGCTCCTACGAGCAGTACTTC.

Points on this clone: The same CDR3 is also encoded by other DNA sequences in this sample. V and J are TRBV19 and TRBJ1-1, with unresolved D. CDR3 size: 14 residues. CDR1 and CDR2 from the germline V gene are LNHDA and SQIVND (reference sequence). V was shortened by 1 base and J by 1 base, with 7 bases between the two germline ends. The CDR3 DNA follows: TGTGCCAGTAGTATAGGAGGGCAGAACACTGAAGCTTTCTTT. Translation: CASSIGGQNTEAFF.

The chain couples TRBV4-3 to TRBJ2-7; the D is unclear. V was pared by 0 bases and J by 0 bases, with 12 bases between. The germline V gene encodes CDR1 LGHNA and CDR2 YSLEER. CDR3 length equals 16 residues. CDR3 DNA sequence: TGCGCCAGCAGCCAAGATCTGGCAGATGGCTCCTACGAGCAGTACTTC. Protein sequence: CASSQDLADGSYEQYF.

V usage is TRBV5-6 and J usage is TRBJ1-5, with a possible D match to TRBD1 (6 bases). The CDR3 spans 15 residues. V was pared by 1 base and J by 6 bases, with 14 bases between. Looked up from germline, CDR1 is SGHDT and CDR2 is YYEEEE. The DNA of the CDR3 is TGTGCCAGCAGCTTGTCGGGGGGCGCGGGTCAGCCCCAGCATTTT. It specifies CASSLSGGAGQPQHF.

CDR3 residues: CASSLATGLQETQYF. The CDR3 DNA sequence: TGCGCCAGCAGCTTGGCAACTGGTCTCCAAGAGACCCAGTACTTC. The chain combines TRBV5-1 with TRBJ2-5; D ambiguous. CDR3 size: 15 residues. The ends were cut back, 0 bases at V and 1 base at J, with 10 bases in the middle. Germline V gene lookup returns CDR1 SGHRS and CDR2 YFSETQ.

The V call is TRBV9, the J call TRBJ1-2, with TRBD1 matching over 9 bases. V lost 4 bases to trimming and J lost 8 bases; unmatched junction nucleotides: 6. This CDR3 is built from 13 residues. Germline V gene data show CDR1 as SGDLS and CDR2 as YYNGEE. The chain's CDR3 is CASSLDRGGGYTF. CDR3 bases: TGTGCCAGCAGCTTGGACAGGGGCGGGGGCTACACCTTC.

The rearrangement uses TRBV7-2 and TRBJ1-3; 8 bases agree with TRBD1. From germline, CDR1 is SGHTA and CDR2 FQGNSA. The CDR3 consists of 15 residues. V trimming: 0 bases; J trimming: 7 bases; junction bases outside the gene matches: 5. Here the CDR3 reads CASSLARTGMNTIYF. CDR3 DNA: TGTGCCAGCAGCTTAGCGCGGACAGGGATGAACACCATATATTTT. The entire variable domain, with the rest obtained from reference TRBV7-2 and TRBJ1-3, is as follows: GAGVSQSPSNKVTEKGKDVELRCDPISGHTALYWYRQSLGQGLEFLIYFQGNSAPDKSGLPSDRFSAERTGGSVSTLTIQRTQQEDSAVYLCASSLARTGMNTIYFGEGSWLTVV.

The chain links TRBV6-1 to TRBJ2-5, with D unresolved. This CDR3 is 15 amino acids long. Germline CDR1 and CDR2: MNHNS and SASEGT. The V gene lost 1 base and the J gene lost 5 bases, with 14 bases spanning the gap. CDR3 residues: CASSEGFGSRETQYF. Here the CDR3 DNA reads TGTGCCAGCAGTGAAGGTTTTGGTAGCCGCGAGACCCAGTACTTC.

The rearrangement joins TRBV10-3 to TRBJ1-1; possible D gene TRBD1, 6 bases. The CDR3 sequence is 15 residues long. V was pared by 7 bases and J by 1 base, with 16 bases between. CDR1 and CDR2 (germline): ENHRY, SYGVKD. In DNA, the CDR3 is TGTGCCATCAACCTGGAGGGGGGGTCGAACACTGAAGCTTTCTTT. It translates to CAINLEGGSNTEAFF.

The chain couples TRBV25-1 to TRBJ1-2; 12 nucleotides line up with TRBD1. Looked up from germline, CDR1 is MGHDK and CDR2 is SYGVNS. After removal of 3 bases from V and 7 bases from J, the junction contained 12 bases not matched to a gene. CDR3 length: 17 residues. CDR3 protein: CASSDPVGDRGLFGYTF. CDR3 DNA sequence: TGTGCCAGCAGTGACCCGGTAGGGGACAGGGGGCTTTTTGGCTACACCTTC.

CDR3 nucleotides: TGCGCCAGCAGCCAAGAAGGGCCAGGGGGCACGAACACCGGGGAGCTGTTTTTT. This sequence encodes CASSQEGPGGTNTGELFF. The genes are TRBV4-3 and TRBJ2-2, with 8 bases lining up with TRBD1. With V trimmed by 0 bases and J by 0 bases, 6 bases remained unmatched. This CDR3 has 18 amino acids. Looked up from germline, CDR1 is LGHNA and CDR2 is YSLEER.

The chain is built from TRBV9 and TRBJ2-5; D perhaps matches TRBD2 (5 bases). V lost 0 bases, J lost 4 bases, and 13 bases lay in between. Germline V gene lookup returns CDR1 SGDLS and CDR2 YYNGEE. This CDR3 spans 15 amino acids. The CDR3 spells CASSVVGTEGETQYF. The CDR3, as DNA: TGTGCCAGCAGCGTAGTCGGAACCGAGGGAGAGACCCAGTACTTC. Combining the CDR3 with reference TRBV9 and TRBJ2-5 gives the whole variable domain DSGVTQTPKHLITATGQRVTLRCSPRSGDLSVYWYQQSLDQGLQFLIQYYNGEERAKGNILERFSAQQFPDLHSELNLSSLELGDSALYFCASSVVGTEGETQYFGPGTRLLVL.

The chain combines TRBV4-3 with TRBJ2-5; TRBD1 is a possible D gene (5 bases). Trimming left V 4 bases short and J 3 bases short, with 15 bases between. Per the germline V gene, CDR1 is LGHNA and CDR2 is YSLEER. The CDR3 sequence is 15 residues long. The DNA for the CDR3 is TGCGCCAGCAGCCCTGGACACGGAGTTAAAGAGACCCAGTACTTC. Translating gives CASSPGHGVKETQYF.

This chain joins TRBV6-5 and TRBJ1-1, with D possibly TRBD1 on 5 matching bases. V lost 1 base, J lost 0 bases, and 9 bases lay in between. The CDR3 loop spans 15 amino acids. CDR1 MNHEY and CDR2 SVGAGI come from the germline V gene. For the CDR3, the DNA is TGTGCCAGCAGTTACTTGGGGCCCATGAACACTGAAGCTTTCTTT. Amino acids: CASSYLGPMNTEAFF.

This rearrangement joins TRBV5-1 to TRBJ2-7, with 10 bases fitting TRBD1. This CDR3 spans 15 amino acids. The ends lost 0 bases at V and 5 bases at J; junction bases unmatched: 5. The germline V gene has CDR1 SGHRS and CDR2 YFSETQ. In DNA form, the CDR3 reads TGCGCCAGCAGCTTGGCCGGGACAGGGGTCAACGAGCAGTACTTC. Translated: CASSLAGTGVNEQYF. Full variable domain (missing parts from reference TRBV5-1 and TRBJ2-7): KAGVTQTPRYLIKTRGQQVTLSCSPISGHRSVSWYQQTPGQGLQFLFEYFSETQRNKGNFPGRFSGRQFSNSRSEMNVSTLELGDSALYLCASSLAGTGVNEQYFGPGTRLTVT.

The V gene is TRBV30, the J gene TRBJ1-3, with no clear D. Trimming left V 4 bases short and J 4 bases short, with 26 bases between. This CDR3 is 18 amino acids long. Germline lookup yields CDR1 GTSNPN and CDR2 SVGIG (reference sequence). The CDR3 here is CAWINPGRTSLSGNTIYF. The CDR3, as DNA: TGTGCCTGGATAAACCCGGGAAGGACTTCTCTTTCCGGAAACACCATATATTTT.

For the CDR3, the DNA is TGTGCCAGCAGCTGGGACAGGGGAGGTGGCTACACCTTC. Translated: CASSWDRGGGYTF. The rearrangement uses TRBV11-1 and TRBJ1-2; TRBD1 agrees at 10 bases. V gave up 4 bases and J gave up 7 bases; unmatched junction bases: 3. Germline CDR1 and CDR2: SGHAT and FQDESV (reference sequence). The CDR3 is made up of 13 amino acids.

The chain couples TRBV30 to TRBJ2-5; weak D call: TRBD1 (6 bases). The germline V gene has CDR1 GTSNPN and CDR2 SVGIG (reference sequence). V lost 2 bases and J lost 2, with 12 bases in between. This CDR3 has 14 amino acids. Here the CDR3 DNA reads TGTGCCTGGAGTATAAACAGGGATCAAGAGACCCAGTACTTC. This gives the protein CAWSINRDQETQYF.

V and J are TRBV7-9 and TRBJ2-7; TRBD2 matches 11 bases. CDR3 size: 16 residues. Looked up from germline, CDR1 is SEHNR and CDR2 is FQNEAQ (reference sequence). V trimming: 4 bases; J trimming: 0 bases; junction bases outside the gene matches: 5. In DNA, the CDR3 is TGTGCCAGCAGCTCACAGGGACTAGCGGCCTCCTACGAGCAGTACTTC. Translated, it gives CASSSQGLAASYEQYF.